Reported below is one T cell receptor (beta chain). Its antigen is currently not known. It has no much larger one-base neighbor in the sample; base qualities were not kept. TCRbeta CDR3 regions were amplified from genomic DNA by means of the immunoSEQ Assay, a bias-controlled multiplex PCR. Per the source publication's procedure: The number of nucleated cells in each sample was estimated by amplification of reference gene primers within the assay. To quantify the absolute abundance of each unique TCRbeta CDR3 rearrangement, sequence reads were collapsed and filtered. For each sample, productive Simpson clonality was calculated by taking the square root of Simpson's diversity index across productive rearrangements. Here the immuneACCESS table is served through TCRdb, limited to in-frame sequences with V and J called. Missing clones are a known gap in these copies; in checked studies unresolved V genes cover under half, and the rest lacks a known reason. Clonal size and the V and J genes are those of that table, whereas D and trimming came from the DNA. The sample table holds about 370,000 clones, of which approximately 87% were seen once. The ten largest clones add up to around 9.3% of the sample.

Per the germline V gene (reference sequence), SGHNT is the CDR1 and YYREEE is the CDR2. V sheds 6 bases and J sheds 1 base, leaving 19 bases between their ends. There are 16 amino acids in the CDR3, from cysteine to phenylalanine inclusive. Kept here is only the CDR3 DNA, which spans 48 bases and is read in frame from base 1. The data are from a study of blood T cell repertoires in COVID-19 (dated by TCRdb to about 2020). About the full investigation: The collaborator samples originated in the United States, Italy and Spain and spanned the acute and convalescent phases of COVID-19. The dataset comprised deeply sampled blood TCRbeta repertoires from subjects exposed to, actively infected with, or recovered from COVID-19. Where available, HLA class I and class II types were taken from metadata supplied by the sample provider and were not determined by assay-based typing. The prospective study material was composed of cDNA or gDNA derived from T cells, B-cell-depleted T cells, or PBMCs. Samples came from the ongoing ImmuneRACE study (first 160 participants) plus 1,254 subjects from 6 global collaborators. A freely available public database, intended as a resource for researchers studying the immune response to SARS-CoV-2, is where the repertoires were released. Sample metadata almost always included a de-identified subject ID, COVID-19 status, age in years and sex.

One collaborating source in Seattle enrolled patients while the patients were actively infected and followed the patients over time throughout the course of disease. Collaborating institutions collected whole blood in K2EDTA tubes following their own protocols. For TCRbeta analysis, collaborator samples were shipped as frozen whole blood, as isolated PBMCs, or as DNA extracted from either sample type. Broad study findings and their caveats: How much clinical and demographic metadata was included differed by source and by participant, and the metadata was provided uncurated.

The clonotype was recovered from a woman between 25 and 40 years old with COVID-19, enrolled during active disease. The sequence links TRBV5-4 to TRBJ2-5, with a weak D call of TRBD2 (7 bases match). Sequencing was performed on peripheral blood. The CDR3 protein: CASTTGGRGRQETQYF. The base sequence is TGTGCCAGCACCACCGGGGGGCGGGGGCGCCAAGAGACCCAGTACTTC.